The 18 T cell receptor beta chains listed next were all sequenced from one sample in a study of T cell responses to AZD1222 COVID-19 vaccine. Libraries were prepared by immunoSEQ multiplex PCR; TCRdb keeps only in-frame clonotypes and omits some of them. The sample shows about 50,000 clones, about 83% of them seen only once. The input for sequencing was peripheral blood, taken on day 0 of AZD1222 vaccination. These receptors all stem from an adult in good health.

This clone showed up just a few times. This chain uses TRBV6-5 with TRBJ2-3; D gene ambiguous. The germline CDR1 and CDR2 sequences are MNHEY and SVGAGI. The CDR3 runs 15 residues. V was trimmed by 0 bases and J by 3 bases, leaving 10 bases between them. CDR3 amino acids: CASSYSVQQTDTQYF. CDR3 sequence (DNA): TGTGCCAGCAGTTACTCGGTACAGCAGACAGATACGCAGTATTTT.

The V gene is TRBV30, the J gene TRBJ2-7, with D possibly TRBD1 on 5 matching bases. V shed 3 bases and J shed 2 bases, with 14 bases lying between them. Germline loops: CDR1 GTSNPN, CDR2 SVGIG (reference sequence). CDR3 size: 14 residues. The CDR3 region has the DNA TGTGCCTGGAGACCGACAGCTAACCCCTACGAGCAGTACTTC. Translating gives CAWRPTANPYEQYF.

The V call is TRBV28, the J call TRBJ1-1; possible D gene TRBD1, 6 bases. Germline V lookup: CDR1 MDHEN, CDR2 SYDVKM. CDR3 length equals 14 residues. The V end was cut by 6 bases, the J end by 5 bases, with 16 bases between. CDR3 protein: CASSTAGAWTEAFF. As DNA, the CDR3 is TGTGCCAGCAGCACCGCGGGGGCTTGGACTGAAGCTTTCTTT.

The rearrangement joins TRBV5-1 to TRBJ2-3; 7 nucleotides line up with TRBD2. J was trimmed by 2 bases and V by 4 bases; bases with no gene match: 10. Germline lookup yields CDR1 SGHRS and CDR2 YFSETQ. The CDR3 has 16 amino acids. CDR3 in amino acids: CASSNGLGAATDTQYF. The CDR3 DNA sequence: TGCGCCAGCAGCAACGGACTAGGGGCCGCCACAGATACGCAGTATTTT.

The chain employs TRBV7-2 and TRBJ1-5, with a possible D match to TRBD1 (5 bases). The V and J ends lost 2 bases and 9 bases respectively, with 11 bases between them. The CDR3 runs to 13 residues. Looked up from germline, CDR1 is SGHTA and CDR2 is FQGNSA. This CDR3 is CASSLMEGRPQHF. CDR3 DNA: TGTGCCAGCAGCTTAATGGAGGGACGGCCCCAGCATTTT.

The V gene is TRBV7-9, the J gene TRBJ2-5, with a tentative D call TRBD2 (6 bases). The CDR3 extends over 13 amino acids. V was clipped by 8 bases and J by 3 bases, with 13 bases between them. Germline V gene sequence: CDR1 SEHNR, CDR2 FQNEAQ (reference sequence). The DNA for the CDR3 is TGTGCCAGCTCCAGTGGAGGGGAAGAGACCCAGTACTTC. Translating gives CASSSGGEETQYF.

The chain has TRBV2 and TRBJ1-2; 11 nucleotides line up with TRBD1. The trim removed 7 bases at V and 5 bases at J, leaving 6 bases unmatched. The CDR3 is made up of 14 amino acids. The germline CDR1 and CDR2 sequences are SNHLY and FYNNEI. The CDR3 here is CASMTDRGQYGYTF. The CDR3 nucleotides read TGTGCCAGCATGACGGACAGGGGGCAATATGGCTACACCTTC.

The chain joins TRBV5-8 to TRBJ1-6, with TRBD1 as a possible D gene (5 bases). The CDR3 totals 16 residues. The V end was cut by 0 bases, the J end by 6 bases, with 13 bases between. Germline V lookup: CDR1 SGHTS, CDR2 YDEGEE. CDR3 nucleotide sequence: TGTGCCAGCAGCTTGGGTGGGACGGGGAGTAATTCACCCCTCCACTTT. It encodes CASSLGGTGSNSPLHF.

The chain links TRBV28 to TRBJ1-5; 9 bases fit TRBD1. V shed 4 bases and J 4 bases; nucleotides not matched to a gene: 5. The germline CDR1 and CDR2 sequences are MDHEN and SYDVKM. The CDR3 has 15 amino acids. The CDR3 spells CASSSSGTGNQPQHF. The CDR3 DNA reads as TGTGCCAGCAGTTCCTCCGGGACAGGGAATCAGCCCCAGCATTTT.

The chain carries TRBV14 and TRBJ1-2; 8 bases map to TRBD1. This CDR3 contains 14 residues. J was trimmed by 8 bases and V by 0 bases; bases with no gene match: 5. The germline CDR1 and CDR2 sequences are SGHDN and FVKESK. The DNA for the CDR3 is TGTGCCAGCAGCCAAGACCAGGGGGCGGAGGGCTACACCTTC. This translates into CASSQDQGAEGYTF.

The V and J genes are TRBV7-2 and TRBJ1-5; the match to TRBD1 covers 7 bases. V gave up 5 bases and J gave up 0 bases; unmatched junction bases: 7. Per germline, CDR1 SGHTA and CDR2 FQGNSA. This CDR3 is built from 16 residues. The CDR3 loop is CASSALTGLSNQPQHF. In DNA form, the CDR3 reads TGTGCCAGCAGCGCATTGACAGGGCTTAGCAATCAGCCCCAGCATTTT.

In DNA form, the CDR3 reads TGCGCCAGCAGCCAAGATTTGAACTCTGGGGCCAACGTCCTGACTTTC. It codes for CASSQDLNSGANVLTF. V and J are TRBV4-1 and TRBJ2-6; D not certain. Germline V gives CDR1 MGHRA, CDR2 YSYEKL. The CDR3 is 16 amino acids. V lost 0 bases to trimming and J lost 0 bases, with 6 bases between them.

The CDR3 DNA is TGTGCCAGCAGCTCCCCTGGAGGCTTTGGTTCTGATGAGCAGTTCTTC. Translated, it gives CASSSPGGFGSDEQFF. The chain joins TRBV7-6 to TRBJ2-1, with D possibly TRBD2 on 5 matching bases. V lost 4 bases and J lost 8, with 21 bases in between. The CDR3 loop spans 16 amino acids. Germline CDR1 is SGHVS and CDR2 is FNYEAQ.

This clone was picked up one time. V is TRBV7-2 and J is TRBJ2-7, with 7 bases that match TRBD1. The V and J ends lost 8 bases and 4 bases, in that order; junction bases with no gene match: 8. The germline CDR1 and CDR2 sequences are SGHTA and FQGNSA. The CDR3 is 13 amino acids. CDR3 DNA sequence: TGTGCCAGCGTCCTCAGACAGGGTTACGAGCAGTACTTC. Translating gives CASVLRQGYEQYF.

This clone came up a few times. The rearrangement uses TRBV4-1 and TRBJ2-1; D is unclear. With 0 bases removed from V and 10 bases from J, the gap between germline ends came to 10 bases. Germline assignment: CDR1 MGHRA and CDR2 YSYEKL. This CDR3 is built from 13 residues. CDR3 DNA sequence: TGCGCCAGCAGCCAAGAACGACGCGCCGAGCAGTTCTTC. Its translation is CASSQERRAEQFF.

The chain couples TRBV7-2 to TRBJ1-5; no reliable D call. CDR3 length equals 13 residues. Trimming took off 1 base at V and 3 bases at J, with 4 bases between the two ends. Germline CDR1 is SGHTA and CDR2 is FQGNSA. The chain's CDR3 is CASSLDYNQPQHF. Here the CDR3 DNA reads TGTGCCAGCAGCTTAGATTACAATCAGCCCCAGCATTTT. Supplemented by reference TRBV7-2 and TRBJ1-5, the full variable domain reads GAGVSQSPSNKVTEKGKDVELRCDPISGHTALYWYRQSLGQGLEFLIYFQGNSAPDKSGLPSDRFSAERTGGSVSTLTIQRTQQEDSAVYLCASSLDYNQPQHFGDGTRLSIL.

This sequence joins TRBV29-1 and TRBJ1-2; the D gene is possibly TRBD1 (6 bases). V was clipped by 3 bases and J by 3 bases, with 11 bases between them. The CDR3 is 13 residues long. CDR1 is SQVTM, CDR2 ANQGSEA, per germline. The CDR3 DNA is TGCAGCGTTGAGGGTCAGGGGCACTATGGCTACACCTTC. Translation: CSVEGQGHYGYTF.

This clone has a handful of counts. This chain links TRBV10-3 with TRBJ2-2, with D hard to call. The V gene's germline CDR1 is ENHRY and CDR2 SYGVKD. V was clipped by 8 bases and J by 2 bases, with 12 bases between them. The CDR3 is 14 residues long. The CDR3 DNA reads TGTGCCATCCGAGGTCTAGGCAACACCGGGGAGCTGTTTTTT. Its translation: CAIRGLGNTGELFF.